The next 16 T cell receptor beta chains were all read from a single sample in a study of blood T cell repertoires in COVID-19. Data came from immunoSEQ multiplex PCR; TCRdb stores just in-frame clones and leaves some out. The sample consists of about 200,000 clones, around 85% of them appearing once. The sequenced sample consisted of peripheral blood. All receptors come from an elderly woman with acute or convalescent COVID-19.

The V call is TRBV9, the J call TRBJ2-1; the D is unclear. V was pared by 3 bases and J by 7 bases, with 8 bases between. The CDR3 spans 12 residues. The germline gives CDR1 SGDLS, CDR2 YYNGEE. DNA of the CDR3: TGTGCCAGCAGCGCGGTAGAAAATGAGCAGTTCTTC. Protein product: CASSAVENEQFF.

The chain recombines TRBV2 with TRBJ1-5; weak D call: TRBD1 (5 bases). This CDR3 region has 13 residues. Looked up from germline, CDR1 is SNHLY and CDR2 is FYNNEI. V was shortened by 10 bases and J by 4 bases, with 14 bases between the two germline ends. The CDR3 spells CATMAGGNQPQHF. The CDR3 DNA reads TGTGCCACAATGGCCGGGGGAAATCAGCCCCAGCATTTT. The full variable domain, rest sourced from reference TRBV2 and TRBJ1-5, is EPEVTQTPSHQVTQMGQEVILRCVPISNHLYFYWYRQILGQKVEFLVSFYNNEISEKSEIFDDQFSVERPDGSNFTLKIRSTKLEDSAMYFCATMAGGNQPQHFGDGTRLSIL.

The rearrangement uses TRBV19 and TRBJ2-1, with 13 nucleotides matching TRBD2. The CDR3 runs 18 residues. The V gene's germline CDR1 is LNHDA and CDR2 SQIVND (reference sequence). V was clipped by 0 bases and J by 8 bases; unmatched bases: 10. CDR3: CASSIETSGGVVGDEQFF. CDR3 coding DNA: TGTGCCAGTAGTATAGAAACTAGCGGGGGGGTGGTTGGGGATGAGCAGTTCTTC.

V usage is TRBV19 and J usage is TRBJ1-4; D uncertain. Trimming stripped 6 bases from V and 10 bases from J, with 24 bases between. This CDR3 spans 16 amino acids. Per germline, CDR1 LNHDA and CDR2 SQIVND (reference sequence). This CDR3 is CASSLGSSRSSGKLFF. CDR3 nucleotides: TGTGCCAGTAGCCTCGGGTCCTCGCGTAGTTCTGGAAAACTGTTTTTT.

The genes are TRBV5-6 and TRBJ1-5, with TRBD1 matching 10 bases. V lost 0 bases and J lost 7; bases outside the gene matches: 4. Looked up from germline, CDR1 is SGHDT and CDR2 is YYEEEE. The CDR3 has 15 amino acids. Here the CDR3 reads CASSLATGGGQPQHF. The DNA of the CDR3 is TGTGCCAGCAGCTTGGCGACAGGGGGCGGACAGCCCCAGCATTTT. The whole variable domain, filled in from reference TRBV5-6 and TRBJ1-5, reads DAGVTQSPTHLIKTRGQQVTLRCSPKSGHDTVSWYQQALGQGPQFIFQYYEEEERQRGNFPDRFSGHQFPNYSSELNVNALLLGDSALYLCASSLATGGGQPQHFGDGTRLSIL.

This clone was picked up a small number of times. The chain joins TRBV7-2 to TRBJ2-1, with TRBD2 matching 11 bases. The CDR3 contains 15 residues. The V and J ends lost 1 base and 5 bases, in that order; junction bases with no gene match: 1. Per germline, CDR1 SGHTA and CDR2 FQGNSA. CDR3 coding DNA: TGTGCCAGCAGCTTAGGGGGACTAGCGGACAATGAGCAGTTCTTC. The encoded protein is CASSLGGLADNEQFF.

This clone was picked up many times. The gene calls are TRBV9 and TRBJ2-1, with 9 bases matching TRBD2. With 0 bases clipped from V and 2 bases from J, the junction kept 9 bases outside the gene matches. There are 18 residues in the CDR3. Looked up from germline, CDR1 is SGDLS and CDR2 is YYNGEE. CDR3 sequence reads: CASSVGDYSGRPYNEQFF. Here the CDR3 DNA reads TGTGCCAGCAGCGTAGGGGATTATAGCGGGAGACCCTACAATGAGCAGTTCTTC.

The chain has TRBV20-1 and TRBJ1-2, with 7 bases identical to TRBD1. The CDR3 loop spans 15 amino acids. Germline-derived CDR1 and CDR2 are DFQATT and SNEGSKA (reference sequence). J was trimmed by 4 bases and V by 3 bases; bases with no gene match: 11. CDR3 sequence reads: CSASQAGGNFYGYTF. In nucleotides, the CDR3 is TGCAGTGCTAGTCAAGCAGGGGGAAATTTCTATGGCTACACCTTC.

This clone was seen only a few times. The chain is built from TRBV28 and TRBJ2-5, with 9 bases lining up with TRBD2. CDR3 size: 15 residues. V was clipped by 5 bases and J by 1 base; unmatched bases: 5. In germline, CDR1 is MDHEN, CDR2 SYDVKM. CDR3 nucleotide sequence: TGTGCCAGCAGTCTAGCGGGACCGACCCAAGAGACCCAGTACTTC. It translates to CASSLAGPTQETQYF.

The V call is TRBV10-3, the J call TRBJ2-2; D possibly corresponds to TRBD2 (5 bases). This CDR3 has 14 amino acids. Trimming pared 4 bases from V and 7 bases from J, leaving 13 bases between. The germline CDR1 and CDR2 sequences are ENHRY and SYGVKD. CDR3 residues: CAISARTDDGELFF. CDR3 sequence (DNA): TGTGCCATCAGTGCACGGACTGACGACGGGGAGCTGTTTTTT.

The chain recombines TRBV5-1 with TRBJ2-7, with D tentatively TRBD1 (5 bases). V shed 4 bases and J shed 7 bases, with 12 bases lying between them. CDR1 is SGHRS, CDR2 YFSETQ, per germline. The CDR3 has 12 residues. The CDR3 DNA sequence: TGCGCCAGCAGCGAAGGAAAGGGGGAGCAGTACTTC. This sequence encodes CASSEGKGEQYF.

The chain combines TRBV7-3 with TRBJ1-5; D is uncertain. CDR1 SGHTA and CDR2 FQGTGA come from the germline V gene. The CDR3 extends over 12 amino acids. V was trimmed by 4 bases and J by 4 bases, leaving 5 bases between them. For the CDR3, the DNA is TGTGCCAGCAGCTCCGTTAATCAGCCCCAGCATTTT. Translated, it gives CASSSVNQPQHF.

In DNA form, the CDR3 reads TGCGCCAGCAGCTTGGGGGACAGGGTCGAGATGAACACTGAAGCTTTCTTT. Translation gives CASSLGDRVEMNTEAFF. The chain has TRBV5-1 and TRBJ1-1; 9 bases match TRBD1. Germline trimming cut 0 bases from V and 0 bases from J; bases unmatched to any gene: 6. This CDR3 has 17 amino acids. Germline lookup yields CDR1 SGHRS and CDR2 YFSETQ.

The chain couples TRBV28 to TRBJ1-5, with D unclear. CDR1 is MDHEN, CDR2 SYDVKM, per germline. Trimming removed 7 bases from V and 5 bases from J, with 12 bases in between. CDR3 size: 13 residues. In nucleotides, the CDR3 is TGTGCCAGCATGAGGTTGGTTGATCAGCCCCAGCATTTT. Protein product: CASMRLVDQPQHF.

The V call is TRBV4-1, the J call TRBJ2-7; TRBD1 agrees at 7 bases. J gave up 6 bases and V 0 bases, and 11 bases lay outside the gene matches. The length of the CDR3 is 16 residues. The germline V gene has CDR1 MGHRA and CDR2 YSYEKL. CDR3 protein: CASSQEVRTGLGEQYF. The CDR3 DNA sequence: TGCGCCAGCAGCCAAGAAGTAAGGACAGGACTTGGCGAGCAGTACTTC.

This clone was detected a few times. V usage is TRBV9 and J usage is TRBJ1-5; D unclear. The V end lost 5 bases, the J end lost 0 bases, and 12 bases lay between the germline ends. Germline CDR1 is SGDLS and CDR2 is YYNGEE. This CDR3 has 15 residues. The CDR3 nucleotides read TGTGCCAGCAGTACAGAGGGCTATAGCAATCAGCCCCAGCATTTT. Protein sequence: CASSTEGYSNQPQHF.